This TCR beta chain was captured in a study of T-cell reconstitution after alpha-beta-depleted transplantation in children (dated by TCRdb to the mid-2010s). Study-wide context: Using TCR repertoire profiling, the study followed T-cell immune reconstitution in a quantitative way in children after TCRalphabeta/CD19-depleted allogeneic hematopoietic cell transplantation. Here is what the overall study found, with its caveats: In some patients, the high TCRbeta diversity seen at day 60 was put down to recipient T cells and intrathymic progenitors that had survived conditioning. The frequencies of hyperexpanded clones fell over the following months, and after one year, T-cell counts and TCRbeta diversity were mostly attributed to newly produced T cells. The apparently early alphabetaT-cell count recovery about two months after transplant was reportedly dependent on only several hundred rapidly expanded clones derived from non-depleted graft cells.

The germline V gene supplies CDR1 ENHRY and CDR2 SYGVKD. Cut back by 4 bases and 3 bases, the V and J ends lie 15 bases apart. Counted from cysteine to phenylalanine, this CDR3 has 16 amino acids. Just CDR3 DNA is preserved here, 48 bases in frame from base 1. The treatment or condition label, read with the paper, signifies: allogeneic hematopoietic cell transplantation with graft depleted of TCRalphabeta T cells and CD19 B cells. The transplant recipients were children given TCRalphabeta/CD19-depleted allogeneic hematopoietic cell grafts. The library was obtained by PCR. Sequencing relied on an Illumina HiSeq 2500. Molecular barcoding was employed in the preparation of TCR libraries, with unique molecular identifiers being used to normalize TCRbeta repertoire quantification. Through fastp at Q25 and MiXCR, TCRdb rebuilt clones from the public reads, retaining in-frame beta chains. Each CDR3 protein appears once, grouped with its most common genes and DNA. This sample comprises about 900,000 distinct CDR3 sequences, around 30% of them detected only once. 28% of the sample is in the top ten clones.

To note about this clonotype: Its cognate antigen has yet to be identified. Base qualities are not recorded, but no much larger clone differs from it by a single base.

The source of this sequence is a boy under two years old who had a stem cell transplant for SCID, so the T cells may come from the graft donor. This specimen consisted of PBMCs, mostly from graft donor cells, obtained 360 days after TCRalphabeta/CD19-depleted stem cell transplant. The sequence links TRBV10-3 to TRBJ2-2; the D gene lacks a confident call. The CDR3 region reads CAISGSANLYTGELFF. The nucleotide sequence reads TGTGCCATCAGTGGATCGGCCAACCTTTACACCGGGGAGCTGTTTTTT.